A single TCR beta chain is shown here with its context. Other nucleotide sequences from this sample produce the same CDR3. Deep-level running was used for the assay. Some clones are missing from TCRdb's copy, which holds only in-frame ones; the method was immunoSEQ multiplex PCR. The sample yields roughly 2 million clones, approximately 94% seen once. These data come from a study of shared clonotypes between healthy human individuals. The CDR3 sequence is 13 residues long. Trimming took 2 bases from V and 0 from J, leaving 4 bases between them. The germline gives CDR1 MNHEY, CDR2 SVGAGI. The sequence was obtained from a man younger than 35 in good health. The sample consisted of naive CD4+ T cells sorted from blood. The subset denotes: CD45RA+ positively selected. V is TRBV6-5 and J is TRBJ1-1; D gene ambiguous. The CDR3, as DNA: TGTGCCAGCAGTTACCGGGTGAACACTGAAGCTTTCTTT. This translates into CASSYRVNTEAFF.